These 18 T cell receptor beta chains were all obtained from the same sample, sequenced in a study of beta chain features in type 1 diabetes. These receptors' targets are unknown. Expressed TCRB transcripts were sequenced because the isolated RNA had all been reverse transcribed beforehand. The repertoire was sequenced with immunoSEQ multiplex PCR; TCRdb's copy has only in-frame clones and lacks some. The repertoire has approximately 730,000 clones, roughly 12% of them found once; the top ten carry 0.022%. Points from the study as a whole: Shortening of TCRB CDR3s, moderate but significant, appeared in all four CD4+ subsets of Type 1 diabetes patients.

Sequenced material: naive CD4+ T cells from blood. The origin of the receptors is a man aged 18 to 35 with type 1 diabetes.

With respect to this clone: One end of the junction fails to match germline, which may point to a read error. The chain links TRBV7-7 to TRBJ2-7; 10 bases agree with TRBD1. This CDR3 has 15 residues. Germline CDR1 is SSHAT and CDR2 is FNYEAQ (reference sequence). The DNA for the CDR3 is TGTGCTAGCAGCCTGGGACAGGGGCCAACCTACGAGCAGTACTTC. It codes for CASSLGQGPTYEQYF.

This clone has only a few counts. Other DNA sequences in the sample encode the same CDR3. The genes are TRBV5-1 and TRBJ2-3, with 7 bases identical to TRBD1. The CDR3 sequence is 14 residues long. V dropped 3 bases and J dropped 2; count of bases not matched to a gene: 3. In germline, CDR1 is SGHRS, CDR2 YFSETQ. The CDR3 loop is CASSSGQVTDTQYF. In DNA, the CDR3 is TGCGCCAGCAGCTCAGGACAGGTCACAGATACGCAGTATTTT.

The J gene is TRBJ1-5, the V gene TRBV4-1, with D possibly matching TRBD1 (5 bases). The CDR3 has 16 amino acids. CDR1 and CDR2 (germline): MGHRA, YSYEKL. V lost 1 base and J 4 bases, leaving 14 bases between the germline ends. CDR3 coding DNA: TGCGCCAGCAGCCAAGGAGGAGGGGTTGGAAATCAGCCCCAGCATTTT. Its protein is CASSQGGGVGNQPQHF.

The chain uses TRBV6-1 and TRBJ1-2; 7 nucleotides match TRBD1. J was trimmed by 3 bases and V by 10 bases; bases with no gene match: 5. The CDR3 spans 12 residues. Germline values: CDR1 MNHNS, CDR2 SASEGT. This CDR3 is CAIQGDDYGYTF. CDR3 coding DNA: TGTGCCATCCAGGGGGACGACTATGGCTACACCTTC.

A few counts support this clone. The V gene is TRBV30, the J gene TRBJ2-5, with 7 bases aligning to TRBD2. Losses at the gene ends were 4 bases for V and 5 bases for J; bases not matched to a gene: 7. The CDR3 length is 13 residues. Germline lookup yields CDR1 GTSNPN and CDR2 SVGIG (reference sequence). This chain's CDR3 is CAWTSGGTETQYF. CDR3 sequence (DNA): TGTGCCTGGACCTCGGGGGGAACGGAGACCCAGTACTTC.

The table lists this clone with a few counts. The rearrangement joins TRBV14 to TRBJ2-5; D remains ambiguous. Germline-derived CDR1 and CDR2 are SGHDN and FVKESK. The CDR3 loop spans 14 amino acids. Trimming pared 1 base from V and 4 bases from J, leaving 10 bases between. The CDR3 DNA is TGTGCCAGCAGCCAAGTCCTAGTTGGAGAGACCCAGTACTTC. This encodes CASSQVLVGETQYF.

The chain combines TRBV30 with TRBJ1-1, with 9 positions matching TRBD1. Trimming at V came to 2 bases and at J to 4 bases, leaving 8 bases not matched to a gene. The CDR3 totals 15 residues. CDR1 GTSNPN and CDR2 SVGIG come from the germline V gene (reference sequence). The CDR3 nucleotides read TGTGCCTGGAGTATAACAGGGGGCTCGGTCACTGAAGCTTTCTTT. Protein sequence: CAWSITGGSVTEAFF.

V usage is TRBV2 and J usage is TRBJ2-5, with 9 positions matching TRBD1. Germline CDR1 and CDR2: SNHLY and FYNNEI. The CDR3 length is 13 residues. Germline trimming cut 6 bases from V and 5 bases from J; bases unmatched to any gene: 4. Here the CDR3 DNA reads TGTGCCAGCAGCGGACAGGGGACCGAGACCCAGTACTTC. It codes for CASSGQGTETQYF. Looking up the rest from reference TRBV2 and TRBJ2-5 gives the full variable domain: EPEVTQTPSHQVTQMGQEVILRCVPISNHLYFYWYRQILGQKVEFLVSFYNNEISEKSEIFDDQFSVERPDGSNFTLKIRSTKLEDSAMYFCASSGQGTETQYFGPGTRLLVL.

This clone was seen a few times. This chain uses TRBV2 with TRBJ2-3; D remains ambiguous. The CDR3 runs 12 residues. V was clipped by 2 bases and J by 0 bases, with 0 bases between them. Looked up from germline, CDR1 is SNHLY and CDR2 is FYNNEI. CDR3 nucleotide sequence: TGTGCCAGCAGTGAAAGCACAGATACGCAGTATTTT. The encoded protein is CASSESTDTQYF.

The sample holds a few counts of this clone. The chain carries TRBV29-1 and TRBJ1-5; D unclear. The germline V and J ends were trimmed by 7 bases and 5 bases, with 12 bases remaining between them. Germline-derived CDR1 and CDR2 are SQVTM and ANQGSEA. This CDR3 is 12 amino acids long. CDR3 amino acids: CSGQVGDQPQHF. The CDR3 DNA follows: TGCAGCGGCCAGGTTGGGGATCAGCCCCAGCATTTT.

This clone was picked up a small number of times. In DNA form, the CDR3 reads TGTGCCAGCAGTGATGTACAGGGACGCAATGAGCAGTTCTTC. As protein: CASSDVQGRNEQFF. The J gene is TRBJ2-1, the V gene TRBV25-1, with D tentatively TRBD1 (6 bases). CDR1 is MGHDK and CDR2 is SYGVNS in the germline V gene. Trimming pared 3 bases from V and 6 bases from J, leaving 12 bases between. The CDR3 is 14 amino acids. Together with reference TRBV25-1 and TRBJ2-1, the CDR3 gives the full variable domain: EADIYQTPRYLVIGTGKKITLECSQTMGHDKMYWYQQDPGMELHLIHYSYGVNSTEKGDLSSESTVSRIRTEHFPLTLESARPSHTSQYLCASSDVQGRNEQFFGPGTRLTVL.

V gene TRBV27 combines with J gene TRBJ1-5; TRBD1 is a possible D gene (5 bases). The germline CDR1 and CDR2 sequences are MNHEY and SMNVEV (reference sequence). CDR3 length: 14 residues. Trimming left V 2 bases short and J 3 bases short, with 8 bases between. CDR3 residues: CASSLTRVNQPQHF. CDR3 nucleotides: TGTGCCAGCAGTTTAACCAGGGTCAATCAGCCCCAGCATTTT.

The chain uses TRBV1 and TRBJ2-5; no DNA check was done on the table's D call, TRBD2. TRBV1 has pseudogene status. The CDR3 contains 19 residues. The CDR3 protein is CTSSQEGGNLASIGETQYF. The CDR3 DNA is TGCACCAGCAGCCAAGAAGGCGGGAACTTAGCCTCGATTGGAGAGACCCAGTACTTC.

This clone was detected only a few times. This CDR3 reads CASSLTGQGNHEQFF. The CDR3 nucleotides read TGTGCCAGCAGCTTAACGGGACAGGGTAACCATGAGCAGTTCTTC. This chain connects TRBV7-3 to TRBJ2-1; TRBD1 agrees at 9 bases. CDR3 length: 15 residues. The ends lost 0 bases at V and 8 bases at J; junction bases unmatched: 5. CDR1 is SGHTA and CDR2 is FQGTGA in the germline V gene.

The CDR3 DNA reads TGTGCCAGCAGCGTAGCTCAGGGGGTGTTCACTGAAGCTTTCTTT. As protein: CASSVAQGVFTEAFF. The V call is TRBV9, the J call TRBJ1-1, with 7 nucleotides matching TRBD1. The CDR3 runs to 15 residues. Germline CDR1 is SGDLS and CDR2 is YYNGEE. With 0 bases clipped from V and 4 bases from J, the junction kept 6 bases outside the gene matches.

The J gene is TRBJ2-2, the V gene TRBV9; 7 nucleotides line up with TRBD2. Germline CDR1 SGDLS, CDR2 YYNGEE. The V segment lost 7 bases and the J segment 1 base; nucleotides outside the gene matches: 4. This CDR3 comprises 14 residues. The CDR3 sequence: CASSGGMNTGELFF. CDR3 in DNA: TGTGCCAGCTCCGGGGGGATGAACACCGGGGAGCTGTTTTTT. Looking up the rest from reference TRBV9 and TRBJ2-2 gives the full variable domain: DSGVTQTPKHLITATGQRVTLRCSPRSGDLSVYWYQQSLDQGLQFLIQYYNGEERAKGNILERFSAQQFPDLHSELNLSSLELGDSALYFCASSGGMNTGELFFGEGSRLTVL.

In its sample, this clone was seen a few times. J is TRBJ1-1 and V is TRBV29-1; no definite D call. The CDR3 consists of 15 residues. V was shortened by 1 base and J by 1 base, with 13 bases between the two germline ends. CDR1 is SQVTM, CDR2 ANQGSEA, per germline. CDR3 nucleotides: TGCAGCGTTGAAGTTTTGCGGTATAGGAACACTGAAGCTTTCTTT. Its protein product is CSVEVLRYRNTEAFF. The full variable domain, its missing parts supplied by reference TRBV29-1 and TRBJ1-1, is SAVISQKPSRDICQRGTSLTIQCQVDSQVTMMFWYRQQPGQSLTLIATANQGSEATYESGFVIDKFPISRPNLTFSTLTVSNMSPEDSSIYLCSVEVLRYRNTEAFFGQGTRLTVV.

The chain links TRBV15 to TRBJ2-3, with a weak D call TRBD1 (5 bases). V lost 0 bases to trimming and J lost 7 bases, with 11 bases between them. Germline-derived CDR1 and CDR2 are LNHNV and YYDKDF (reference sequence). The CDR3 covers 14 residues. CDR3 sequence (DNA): TGTGCCACCAGCAGAGATGAATGGGGCTATACGCAGTATTTT. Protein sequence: CATSRDEWGYTQYF.